This TCR beta chain was sequenced in a study of blood T cells in healthy people across ages. This CDR3 is built from 15 residues. The V gene's germline CDR1 is DFQATT and CDR2 SNEGSKA (reference sequence). J was trimmed by 0 bases and V by 5 bases; bases with no gene match: 4. Overall study results and limits: Reliance upon unsorted PBMCs precluded definitive naive versus antigen-experienced comparison.

Together with a sample-barcoded 5' primer, a J-beta primer mix was included in a second PCR lasting about 7 to 12 cycles. TCRdb fed the 5' RACE reads into MiXCR, producing one record per CDR3 protein. The table includes approximately 960,000 distinct CDR3 sequences, 29% detected once. Points on this clonotype: Its cognate antigen is unknown.

These data also formed part of another study, on T cells of mothers and their children.

V usage is TRBV20-1 and J usage is TRBJ2-1; 10 nucleotides align to TRBD2. The source is a woman aged 35 to 49 in good health. Sequencing was performed on blood. The CDR3 sequence: CSAPAGGFSYNEQFF. The CDR3 nucleotides are TGCAGTGCTCCAGCGGGAGGGTTCTCCTACAATGAGCAGTTCTTC.